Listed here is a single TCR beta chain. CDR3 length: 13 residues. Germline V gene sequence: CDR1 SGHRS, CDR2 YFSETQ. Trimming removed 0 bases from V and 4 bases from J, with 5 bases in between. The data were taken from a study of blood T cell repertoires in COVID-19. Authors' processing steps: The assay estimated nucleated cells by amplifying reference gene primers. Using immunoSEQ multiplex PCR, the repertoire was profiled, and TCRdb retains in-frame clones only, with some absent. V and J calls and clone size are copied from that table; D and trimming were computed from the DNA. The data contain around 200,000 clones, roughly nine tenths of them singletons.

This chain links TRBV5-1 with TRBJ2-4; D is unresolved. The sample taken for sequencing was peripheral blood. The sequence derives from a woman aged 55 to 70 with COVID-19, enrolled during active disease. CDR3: CASSLVQKNIQYF. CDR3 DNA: TGCGCCAGCAGCTTGGTCCAGAAAAACATTCAGTACTTC.